Listed below are T cell receptor beta chains from one sample, sequenced in a study of cytomegalovirus exposure and HLA in healthy donors. Only in-frame clones appear in the TCRdb table, and some are missing; sequencing was by immunoSEQ multiplex PCR. The table shows 230,000 or so clones, with just over 85% occurring only once. Input material: PBMCs. The receptors were gathered from a woman younger than 35 in good health and CMV-seronegative. Both conserved end residues are trimmed from each CDR3. The D gene is left open where the match is weak. A row's size may be missing; if present it is once, few, many or a size class.

v_call: TRBV7-2; cdr3_length: 10; d_call: .; clone_size: .; cdr3_aa: ASSPFTGTQY
v_call: TRBV7-2; cdr3_length: 14; d_call: TRBD1; clone_size: .; cdr3_aa: ASSLDGTAGADTQY
v_call: TRBV4-1; cdr3_length: 12; d_call: .; clone_size: .; cdr3_aa: ASSHDMGNQPQH
v_call: TRBV7-7; cdr3_length: 11; d_call: .; clone_size: few; cdr3_aa: ASSLGSTGELF
v_call: TRBV28; cdr3_length: 13; d_call: .; clone_size: .; cdr3_aa: ASSPLGPNFHEQY
v_call: TRBV2; cdr3_length: 13; d_call: TRBD1; clone_size: .; cdr3_aa: ASSVQGAGANVLT
v_call: TRBV4-2; cdr3_length: 15; d_call: TRBD2; clone_size: .; cdr3_aa: ASSQDHAGGITGELF
v_call: TRBV4-2; cdr3_length: 12; d_call: .; clone_size: once; cdr3_aa: ASSQERTGVGYT
v_call: TRBV6-1; cdr3_length: 12; d_call: TRBD2; clone_size: once; cdr3_aa: ASALGAGAYEQF
v_call: TRBV18; cdr3_length: 10; d_call: .; clone_size: .; cdr3_aa: ASSLSEDGYT
v_call: TRBV7-2; cdr3_length: 15; d_call: TRBD2; clone_size: once; cdr3_aa: ASSHLGLAGGPGEQF
v_call: TRBV29-1; cdr3_length: 13; d_call: .; clone_size: .; cdr3_aa: SVVTSFDSYNEQF
v_call: TRBV28; cdr3_length: 13; d_call: .; clone_size: .; cdr3_aa: ASSLSAGLNYGYT
v_call: TRBV28; cdr3_length: 12; d_call: TRBD2; clone_size: .; cdr3_aa: ASRVPGGTGELF
v_call: TRBV29-1; cdr3_length: 12; d_call: TRBD2; clone_size: .; cdr3_aa: SVEGLAGLYEQF
v_call: TRBV4-2; cdr3_length: 15; d_call: TRBD2; clone_size: .; cdr3_aa: ASSQGGLAGVQETQY
v_call: TRBV7-8; cdr3_length: 12; d_call: .; clone_size: .; cdr3_aa: ASSFLEGIYEQY
v_call: TRBV2; cdr3_length: 12; d_call: TRBD2; clone_size: .; cdr3_aa: ASPGGKSTDTQY
v_call: TRBV27; cdr3_length: 12; d_call: TRBD1; clone_size: .; cdr3_aa: ARGEAGGNQPQH
v_call: TRBV7-9; cdr3_length: 14; d_call: TRBD1; clone_size: .; cdr3_aa: ASSSNRDRETYEQY
v_call: TRBV19; cdr3_length: 14; d_call: TRBD2; clone_size: .; cdr3_aa: ASSTRTSGSLGTQY
v_call: TRBV18; cdr3_length: 13; d_call: .; clone_size: .; cdr3_aa: ASSPPASSYNEQF
v_call: TRBV28; cdr3_length: 17; d_call: TRBD1; clone_size: .; cdr3_aa: ASSSLRQRTGEIYNEQF
v_call: TRBV9; cdr3_length: 13; d_call: .; clone_size: .; cdr3_aa: ASSPSGSVYNEQF
v_call: TRBV15; cdr3_length: 14; d_call: TRBD2; clone_size: .; cdr3_aa: ATSRDRSGSGGEQF
v_call: TRBV6-1; cdr3_length: 12; d_call: TRBD1; clone_size: .; cdr3_aa: ASSLTGVGETQY
v_call: TRBV21-1; cdr3_length: 7; d_call: .; clone_size: few; cdr3_aa: ASPGEQY
v_call: TRBV4-2; cdr3_length: 13; d_call: .; clone_size: few; cdr3_aa: ASSQGEMQGEKLF
v_call: TRBV5-1; cdr3_length: 14; d_call: TRBD2; clone_size: .; cdr3_aa: ASSTATSGTQETQY
v_call: TRBV4-1; cdr3_length: 17; d_call: TRBD2; clone_size: .; cdr3_aa: ASRPGTSGGLGSYNEQF
v_call: TRBV6-5; cdr3_length: 13; d_call: .; clone_size: .; cdr3_aa: ASSPPTEWGYEQF
v_call: TRBV9; cdr3_length: 12; d_call: TRBD2; clone_size: .; cdr3_aa: ASSARSGSYEQY
v_call: TRBV12-5; cdr3_length: 11; d_call: .; clone_size: .; cdr3_aa: ASASSGSYEQY
v_call: TRBV5-4; cdr3_length: 17; d_call: TRBD2; clone_size: .; cdr3_aa: ASSLNRPKVAGPYNEQF
v_call: TRBV7-9; cdr3_length: 13; d_call: TRBD1; clone_size: .; cdr3_aa: ASSSTGANSYEQY
v_call: TRBV7-2; cdr3_length: 13; d_call: .; clone_size: .; cdr3_aa: ASSSGRVEVETQY
v_call: TRBV4-3; cdr3_length: 13; d_call: .; clone_size: .; cdr3_aa: ASSPWTVANYGYT
v_call: TRBV10-3; cdr3_length: 15; d_call: TRBD1; clone_size: .; cdr3_aa: AIRPGQGIYLDYGYT
v_call: TRBV6-5; cdr3_length: 12; d_call: TRBD2; clone_size: .; cdr3_aa: ASSDRLAAGELF
v_call: TRBV6-1; cdr3_length: 9; d_call: .; clone_size: .; cdr3_aa: ASNGGYEQY
v_call: TRBV18; cdr3_length: 11; d_call: .; clone_size: .; cdr3_aa: ASSVLPQETQY
v_call: TRBV11-2; cdr3_length: 12; d_call: .; clone_size: few; cdr3_aa: ASSLSWLNTEAF
v_call: TRBV7-3; cdr3_length: 11; d_call: .; clone_size: .; cdr3_aa: ASSSLEANEQF
v_call: TRBV21-1; cdr3_length: 17; d_call: .; clone_size: .; cdr3_aa: ASSIEGISGTLRSYEQY
v_call: TRBV5-1; cdr3_length: 16; d_call: .; clone_size: .; cdr3_aa: ASSWGSAFPSGANVLT